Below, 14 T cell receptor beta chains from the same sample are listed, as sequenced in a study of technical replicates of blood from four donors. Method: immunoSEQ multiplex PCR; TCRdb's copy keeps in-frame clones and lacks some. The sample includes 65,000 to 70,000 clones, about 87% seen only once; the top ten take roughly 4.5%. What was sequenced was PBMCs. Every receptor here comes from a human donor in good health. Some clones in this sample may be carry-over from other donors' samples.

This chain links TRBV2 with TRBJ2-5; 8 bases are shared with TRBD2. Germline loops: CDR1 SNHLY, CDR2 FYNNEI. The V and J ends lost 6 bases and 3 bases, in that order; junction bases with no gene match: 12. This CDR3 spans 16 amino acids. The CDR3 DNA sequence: TGTGCCAGCAGAAGTGGGTTAGCGGGGATGGAAGAGACCCAGTACTTC. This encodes CASRSGLAGMEETQYF.

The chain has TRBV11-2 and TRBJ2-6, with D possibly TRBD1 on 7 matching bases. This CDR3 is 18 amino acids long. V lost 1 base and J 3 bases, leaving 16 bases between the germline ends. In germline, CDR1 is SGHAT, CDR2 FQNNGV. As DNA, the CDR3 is TGTGCCAGCAGCTTAGCCTTCAGGGGGGCGCGTGGGGCCAACGTCCTGACTTTC. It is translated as CASSLAFRGARGANVLTF.

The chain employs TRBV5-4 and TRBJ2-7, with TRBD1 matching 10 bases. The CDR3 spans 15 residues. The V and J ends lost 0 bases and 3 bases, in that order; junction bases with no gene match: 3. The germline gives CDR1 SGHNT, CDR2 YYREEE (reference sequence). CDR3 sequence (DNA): TGTGCCAGCAGCTTGGCAGGGACAGGGGACTACGAGCAGTACTTC. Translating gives CASSLAGTGDYEQYF.

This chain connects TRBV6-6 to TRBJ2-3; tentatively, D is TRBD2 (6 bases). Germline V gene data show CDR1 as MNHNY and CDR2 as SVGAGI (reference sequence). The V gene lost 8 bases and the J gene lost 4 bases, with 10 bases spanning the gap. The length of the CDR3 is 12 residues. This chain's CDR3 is CASGGVADTQYF. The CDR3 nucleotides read TGTGCCAGCGGAGGGGTAGCAGATACGCAGTATTTT.

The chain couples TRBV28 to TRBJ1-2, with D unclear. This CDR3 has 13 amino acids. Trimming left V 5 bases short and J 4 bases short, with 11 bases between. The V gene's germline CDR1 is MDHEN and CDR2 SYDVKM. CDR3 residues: CASSLQAAYGYTF. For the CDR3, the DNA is TGTGCCAGCAGTCTGCAAGCGGCCTATGGCTACACCTTC.

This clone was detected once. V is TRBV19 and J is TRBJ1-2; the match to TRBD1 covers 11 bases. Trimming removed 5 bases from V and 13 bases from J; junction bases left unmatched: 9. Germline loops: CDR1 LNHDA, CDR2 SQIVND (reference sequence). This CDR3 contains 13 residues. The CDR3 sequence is CASSPGTGGLCTF. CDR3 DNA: TGTGCCAGTAGTCCCGGGACAGGGGGTCTCTGCACCTTC. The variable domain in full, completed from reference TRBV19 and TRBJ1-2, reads DGGITQSPKYLFRKEGQNVTLSCEQNLNHDAMYWYRQDPGQGLRLIYYSQIVNDFQKGDIAEGYSVSREKKESFPLTVTSAQKNPTAFYLCASSPGTGGLCTFGSGTRLTVV.

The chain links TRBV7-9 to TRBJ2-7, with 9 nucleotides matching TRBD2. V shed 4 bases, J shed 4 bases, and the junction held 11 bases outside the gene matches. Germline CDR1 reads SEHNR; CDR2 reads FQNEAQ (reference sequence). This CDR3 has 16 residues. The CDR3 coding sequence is TGTGCCAGCAGCTCCCCTGGTAGCGGGAGAGGGTACGAGCAGTACTTC. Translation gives CASSSPGSGRGYEQYF.

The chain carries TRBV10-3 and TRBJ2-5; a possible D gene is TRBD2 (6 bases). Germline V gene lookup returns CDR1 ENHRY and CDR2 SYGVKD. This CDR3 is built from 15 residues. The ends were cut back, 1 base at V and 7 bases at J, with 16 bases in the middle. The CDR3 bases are TGTGCCATCAGTGAGTTCGCGGAGGGGACGGGGACCCAGTACTTC. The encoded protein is CAISEFAEGTGTQYF.

This CDR3 is CASSLTGTGGYEQYF. The CDR3 DNA is TGTGCCAGTAGTCTAACCGGGACAGGAGGATACGAGCAGTACTTC. The chain combines TRBV19 with TRBJ2-7, with 8 bases lining up with TRBD1. The CDR3 consists of 15 residues. V trimming: 5 bases; J trimming: 4 bases; junction bases outside the gene matches: 10. Looked up from germline, CDR1 is LNHDA and CDR2 is SQIVND (reference sequence).

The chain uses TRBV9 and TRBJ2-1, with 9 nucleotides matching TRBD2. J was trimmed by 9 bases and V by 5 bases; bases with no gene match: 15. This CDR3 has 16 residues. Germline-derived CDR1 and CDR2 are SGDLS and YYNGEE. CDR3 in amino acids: CASRGGASGAWGEQFF. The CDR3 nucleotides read TGTGCCAGCAGGGGGGGGGCTAGCGGGGCGTGGGGTGAGCAGTTCTTC.

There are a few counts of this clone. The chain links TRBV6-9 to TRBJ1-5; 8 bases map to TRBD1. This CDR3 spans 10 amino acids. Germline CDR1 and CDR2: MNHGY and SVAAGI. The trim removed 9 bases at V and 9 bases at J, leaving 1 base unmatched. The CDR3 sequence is CASDRGPQHF. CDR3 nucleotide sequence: TGTGCCAGTGACAGGGGGCCCCAGCATTTT.

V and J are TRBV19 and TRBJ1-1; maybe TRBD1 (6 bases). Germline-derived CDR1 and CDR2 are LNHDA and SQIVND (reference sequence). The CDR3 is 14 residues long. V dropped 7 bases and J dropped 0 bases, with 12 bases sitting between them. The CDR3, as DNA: TGTGCCAGTAACGTAGGACAGCTGAACACTGAAGCTTTCTTT. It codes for CASNVGQLNTEAFF.

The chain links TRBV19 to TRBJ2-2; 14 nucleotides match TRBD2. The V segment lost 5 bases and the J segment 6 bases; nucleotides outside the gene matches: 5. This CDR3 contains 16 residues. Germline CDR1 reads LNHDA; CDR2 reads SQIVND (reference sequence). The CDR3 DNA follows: TGTGCCAGTAGTGACCAGGGACTAGCGGGGGCCGGGGAGCTGTTTTTT. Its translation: CASSDQGLAGAGELFF.

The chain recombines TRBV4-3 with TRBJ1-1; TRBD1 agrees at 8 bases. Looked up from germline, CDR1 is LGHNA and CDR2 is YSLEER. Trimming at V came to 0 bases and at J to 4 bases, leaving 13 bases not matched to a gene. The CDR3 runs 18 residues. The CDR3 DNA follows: TGCGCCAGCAGCCAAGAGCCGTTGCAGGGGGCATTTAGCACTGAAGCTTTCTTT. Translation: CASSQEPLQGAFSTEAFF.